The 19 T cell receptor beta chains listed next were all sequenced from one sample in a study of PD-L1 blockade in urothelial cancer. The time point denotes: pretreatment peripheral blood. Only in-frame clones appear in the TCRdb table, and some are missing; sequencing was by immunoSEQ multiplex PCR. The sample carries about 45,000 clones, approximately 90% recorded once. Sequencing was performed on PBMCs, taken around atezolizumab (anti-PD-L1) treatment. These receptors came from a donor over 35 with urothelial cancer.

This chain links TRBV6-5 with TRBJ2-3; D is possibly TRBD2 (6 bases). The CDR3 is made up of 14 amino acids. Germline V CDR1 and CDR2: MNHEY, SVGAGI. The V end was cut by 0 bases, the J end by 6 bases, with 10 bases between. The CDR3 region is CASSYSQRVDTQYF. CDR3 in DNA: TGTGCCAGCAGTTACTCGCAGCGGGTGGATACGCAGTATTTT.

The CDR3 DNA is TGTGCCAGTAGTCTGCGACTAGCGGGGAGCTCCTACGAGCAGTACTTC. This gives the protein CASSLRLAGSSYEQYF. The rearrangement links TRBV19 to TRBJ2-7, with 11 bases that match TRBD2. The CDR3 contains 16 residues. CDR1 and CDR2 from the germline V gene are LNHDA and SQIVND (reference sequence). Germline trimming cut 5 bases from V and 0 bases from J; bases unmatched to any gene: 6.

This clone was counted a few times. V gene TRBV28 combines with J gene TRBJ1-2; D not certain. Trimming cost V 6 bases and J 7 bases, with 15 bases left between them. In germline, CDR1 is MDHEN, CDR2 SYDVKM. The CDR3 spans 13 residues. CDR3 sequence (DNA): TGTGCCAGCAGGACCGGCGGGGTGGGTGGCTACACCTTC. Translated: CASRTGGVGGYTF.

The rearrangement joins TRBV7-2 to TRBJ2-7, with D unresolved. V was trimmed by 5 bases and J by 3 bases, leaving 5 bases between them. The germline gives CDR1 SGHTA, CDR2 FQGNSA. This CDR3 spans 11 amino acids. The CDR3 spells CASSPRYEQYF. The CDR3 bases are TGTGCCAGCAGCCCCCGCTACGAGCAGTACTTC.

The chain carries TRBV5-4 and TRBJ2-5; 7 bases agree with TRBD1. Germline V gene sequence: CDR1 SGHNT, CDR2 YYREEE (reference sequence). This CDR3 spans 15 amino acids. J lost 1 base, V lost 0 bases, and 3 bases had no gene match. The CDR3 here is CASSLVDRSQETQYF. In DNA, the CDR3 is TGTGCCAGCAGCTTGGTGGACAGGTCCCAAGAGACCCAGTACTTC. The variable domain in full, completed from reference TRBV5-4 and TRBJ2-5, reads ETGVTQSPTHLIKTRGQQVTLRCSSQSGHNTVSWYQQALGQGPQFIFQYYREEENGRGNFPPRFSGLQFPNYSSELNVNALELDDSALYLCASSLVDRSQETQYFGPGTRLLVL.

This chain links TRBV4-1 with TRBJ2-7, with 13 nucleotides matching TRBD2. V lost 5 bases and J lost 1; bases outside the gene matches: 11. This CDR3 is built from 18 residues. Germline V CDR1 and CDR2: MGHRA, YSYEKL. The CDR3 region is CASSSRTSGSVESYEQYF. The CDR3 region has the DNA TGCGCCAGCAGCTCTCGGACTAGCGGGAGTGTGGAGTCCTACGAGCAGTACTTC.

This chain connects TRBV4-2 to TRBJ1-3, with TRBD1 as a possible D gene (5 bases). Trimming took 0 bases from V and 0 from J, leaving 12 bases between them. The germline V gene encodes CDR1 LGHNA and CDR2 YNFKEQ. The CDR3 has 17 amino acids. The DNA of the CDR3 is TGTGCCAGCAGCCAAGATGGTTCGACAGCCTCTGGAAACACCATATATTTT. Translation gives CASSQDGSTASGNTIYF.

This clone has a single count. The gene calls are TRBV7-3 and TRBJ2-1; 7 bases are a match to TRBD2. The CDR3 runs to 13 residues. The ends lost 5 bases at V and 7 bases at J; junction bases unmatched: 5. Germline V gene data show CDR1 as SGHTA and CDR2 as FQGTGA. DNA for the CDR3: TGTGCCAGCAGCCCCATTAGCGGGAATGAGCAGTTCTTC. It yields the protein CASSPISGNEQFF. Together with reference TRBV7-3 and TRBJ2-1, the CDR3 gives the full variable domain: GAGVSQTPSNKVTEKGKYVELRCDPISGHTALYWYRQSLGQGPEFLIYFQGTGAADDSGLPNDRFFAVRPEGSVSTLKIQRTERGDSAVYLCASSPISGNEQFFGPGTRLTVL.

The chain recombines TRBV5-1 with TRBJ2-6, with D possibly TRBD1 on 6 matching bases. V lost 4 bases to trimming and J lost 2 bases, with 19 bases between them. From germline, CDR1 is SGHRS and CDR2 YFSETQ. CDR3 length: 18 residues. The CDR3 sequence: CASSPEGVGLTGANVLTF. The CDR3 coding sequence is TGCGCCAGCAGCCCCGAGGGGGTAGGGCTAACTGGGGCCAACGTCCTGACTTTC.

The chain combines TRBV7-2 with TRBJ2-7; 9 positions agree with TRBD2. Unmatched junction bases numbered 11, after V lost 1 base and J lost 10 bases. The germline gives CDR1 SGHTA, CDR2 FQGNSA. CDR3 size: 15 residues. The CDR3 nucleotides are TGTGCCAGCAGCTTAGGTTGGATTAGCGGGAGTACACAGTACTTC. Its protein product is CASSLGWISGSTQYF.

V is TRBV11-3 and J is TRBJ2-3; TRBD2 agrees at 7 bases. This CDR3 has 14 residues. J lost 5 bases, V lost 4 bases, and 6 bases had no gene match. Germline loops: CDR1 SGHNT, CDR2 YENEEA. Written as DNA, the CDR3 is TGTGCCAGCAGCTCCGGGGGGAGCGGAGATACGCAGTATTTT. Amino acids: CASSSGGSGDTQYF.

The chain uses TRBV5-1 and TRBJ2-5; D is ambiguous. Germline CDR1 SGHRS, CDR2 YFSETQ. This CDR3 is 12 amino acids long. Trimming stripped 0 bases from V and 6 bases from J, with 6 bases between. The CDR3 bases are TGCGCCAGCAGCTTGGACAGCCAGACCCAGTACTTC. It is translated as CASSLDSQTQYF.

Here the CDR3 reads CASSLWAGANTGELFF. As DNA, the CDR3 is TGCGCCAGCAGCTTGTGGGCGGGCGCGAACACCGGGGAGCTGTTTTTT. This chain connects TRBV5-1 to TRBJ2-2, with D tentatively TRBD2 (5 bases). Trimming took 1 base from V and 0 from J, leaving 10 bases between them. CDR3 length equals 16 residues. Germline V gene data show CDR1 as SGHRS and CDR2 as YFSETQ.

This rearrangement joins TRBV7-6 to TRBJ2-5; D is perhaps TRBD1 (5 bases). V dropped 1 base and J dropped 9 bases, with 9 bases sitting between them. The germline V gene has CDR1 SGHVS and CDR2 FNYEAQ. CDR3 length: 12 amino acids. The CDR3 reads CASSLVSRAQYF. CDR3 bases: TGTGCCAGCAGCTTAGTTTCCAGGGCCCAGTACTTC.

Here the CDR3 reads CASSVGTSGTELFF. CDR3 in DNA: TGTGCCAGCAGCGTAGGGACTAGCGGGACGGAGCTGTTTTTT. The chain joins TRBV9 to TRBJ2-2, with 12 bases identical to TRBD2. Looked up from germline, CDR1 is SGDLS and CDR2 is YYNGEE. The CDR3 contains 14 residues. V lost 0 bases and J lost 10; bases outside the gene matches: 1.

The chain recombines TRBV5-6 with TRBJ2-3; 7 bases match TRBD2. The ends lost 3 bases at V and 12 bases at J; junction bases unmatched: 13. The germline V gene encodes CDR1 SGHDT and CDR2 YYEEEE. CDR3 length: 14 residues. The CDR3 here is CASSWGTTIDLQYF. CDR3 bases: TGTGCCAGCAGCTGGGGGACTACCATCGACCTCCAGTATTTT.

The genes are TRBV18 and TRBJ2-6; no clear D. Trimming removed 0 bases at V and 0 bases at J, with 6 bases between. The CDR3 is 16 residues long. The germline V gene encodes CDR1 KGHSH and CDR2 LQKENI. The CDR3 sequence is CASSPPWLSGANVLTF. The DNA for the CDR3 is TGTGCCAGCTCACCACCCTGGCTCTCTGGGGCCAACGTCCTGACTTTC.

The rearrangement links TRBV14 to TRBJ1-2; no clear D gene. Germline CDR1 is SGHDN and CDR2 is FVKESK. The CDR3 is made up of 11 amino acids. Deletions cut 4 bases from V and 3 bases from J, with 3 bases between. The CDR3 protein is CASSPYYGYTF. CDR3 bases: TGTGCCAGCAGCCCGTACTATGGCTACACCTTC.

The CDR3 DNA is TGTGCCAGCAGCTTGGCCGGAGTGATGCAGCCCCAGCATTTT. The encoded protein is CASSLAGVMQPQHF. The rearrangement joins TRBV5-6 to TRBJ1-5; D gene uncertain. Trimming cost V 0 bases and J 7 bases, with 11 bases left between them. Germline V gene data show CDR1 as SGHDT and CDR2 as YYEEEE. This CDR3 is 14 amino acids long.